The 21 T cell receptor beta chains reported below all come from one sample, sequenced in a study of cytomegalovirus exposure and HLA in healthy donors. The PCR had 60 Vbeta and 13 Jbeta primers. Clones were sequenced by immunoSEQ multiplex PCR, and TCRdb holds only the in-frame ones, with some missing. The sample holds 150,000 to 200,000 clones; 60% to 80% are singletons and the top ten take about 1.5%. Source material: PBMCs. The receptors derive from a woman in her twenties or thirties in good health and CMV-seronegative.

The CDR3 region has the DNA TGTGCCCTCCGCGCCGTTTCAGGGTACCACGAGCAGTACTTC. Amino acids: CALRAVSGYHEQYF. The rearrangement links TRBV2 to TRBJ2-7, with a possible D match to TRBD1 (5 bases). Germline V lookup: CDR1 SNHLY, CDR2 FYNNEI. Trimming stripped 11 bases from V and 5 bases from J, with 22 bases between. This CDR3 region has 14 residues.

The chain employs TRBV29-1 and TRBJ1-2, with D possibly matching TRBD1 (5 bases). Germline CDR1 and CDR2: SQVTM and ANQGSEA. V was trimmed by 3 bases and J by 0 bases, leaving 8 bases between them. The CDR3 is made up of 13 amino acids. CDR3 protein: CSVDGASNYGYTF. The CDR3 coding sequence is TGCAGCGTTGATGGGGCCTCTAACTATGGCTACACCTTC.

This sequence joins TRBV9 and TRBJ1-2, with D possibly TRBD1 on 6 matching bases. This CDR3 is 14 amino acids long. The germline V gene has CDR1 SGDLS and CDR2 YYNGEE. The ends were cut back, 1 base at V and 0 bases at J, with 7 bases in the middle. The CDR3 DNA is TGTGCCAGCAGCGTACAGGGGACTAACTATGGCTACACCTTC. It encodes CASSVQGTNYGYTF.

This clone showed up just a few times. The V call is TRBV4-1, the J call TRBJ2-1; 12 bases align to TRBD2. The CDR3 spans 16 residues. Germline V gives CDR1 MGHRA, CDR2 YSYEKL. Trimming cost V 4 bases and J 5 bases; bases outside gene matches: 6. CDR3 loop: CASSPRTSGGHNEQFF. CDR3 in DNA: TGCGCCAGCAGCCCTCGAACTAGCGGGGGGCACAATGAGCAGTTCTTC.

This clone came up a few times. One end of the junction varies from germline; a read error may be responsible. V gene TRBV15 combines with J gene TRBJ2-2; 14 bases align to TRBD2. This CDR3 is built from 18 residues. Germline CDR1 is LNHNV and CDR2 is YYDKDF (reference sequence). CDR3 in amino acids: CATSRGRLAGGNAGELFF. The CDR3 DNA follows: TGTGCCACCAGCAGAGGCAGACTAGCGGGGGGGAACGCCGGGGAGCTGTTTTTT. Full variable domain (rest looked up from reference TRBV15 and TRBJ2-2): DAMVIQNPRYQVTQFGKPVTLSCSQTLNHNVMYWYQQKSSQAPKLLFHYYDKDFNNEADTPDNFQSRRPNTSFCFLDIRSPGLGDTAMYLCATSRGRLAGGNAGELFFGEGSRLTVL.

The rearrangement links TRBV19 to TRBJ1-2, with D possibly being TRBD1 (5 bases). This CDR3 has 13 residues. Trimming took off 2 bases at V and 8 bases at J, with 12 bases between the two ends. CDR1 and CDR2 (germline): LNHDA, SQIVND (reference sequence). This CDR3 reads CASSISRERGYTF. DNA for the CDR3: TGTGCCAGTAGTATATCCAGGGAAAGGGGCTACACCTTC.

V and J are TRBV27 and TRBJ2-7, with 8 bases matching TRBD2. CDR1 is MNHEY and CDR2 is SMNVEV in the germline V gene (reference sequence). The CDR3 totals 15 residues. After removal of 0 bases from V and 3 bases from J, the junction contained 4 bases not matched to a gene. Written as DNA, the CDR3 is TGTGCCAGCAGTTTATCTCCGGGGGGGATCTACGAGCAGTACTTC. Translated, it gives CASSLSPGGIYEQYF.

The J gene is TRBJ2-5, the V gene TRBV25-1; a possible D gene is TRBD1 (6 bases). The CDR3 sequence is 13 residues long. V dropped 4 bases and J dropped 7 bases, with 13 bases sitting between them. Germline V gene sequence: CDR1 MGHDK, CDR2 SYGVNS. CDR3 in amino acids: CASSGATRGTQYF. CDR3 coding DNA: TGTGCCAGCAGTGGTGCTACCAGGGGGACCCAGTACTTC.

The chain is built from TRBV30 and TRBJ2-3; D may be TRBD2 (7 bases). Germline V gene sequence: CDR1 GTSNPN, CDR2 SVGIG (reference sequence). V was clipped by 2 bases and J by 6 bases, with 18 bases between them. The CDR3 covers 15 residues. The CDR3, as DNA: TGTGCCTGGAGTTACCGGGGGGCCAGAGGGGATACGCAGTATTTT. It encodes CAWSYRGARGDTQYF. Supplemented by reference TRBV30 and TRBJ2-3, the full variable domain reads SQTIHQWPATLVQPVGSPLSLECTVEGTSNPNLYWYRQAAGRGLQLLFYSVGIGQISSEVPQNLSASRPQDRQFILSSKKLLLSDSGFYLCAWSYRGARGDTQYFGPGTRLTVL.

The rearrangement uses TRBV29-1 and TRBJ1-2; the D gene is possibly TRBD1 (6 bases). Per the germline V gene, CDR1 is SQVTM and CDR2 is ANQGSEA. The ends were cut back, 0 bases at V and 5 bases at J, with 19 bases in the middle. The CDR3 spans 16 residues. The CDR3 here is CSVEDLRKSRGYGYTF. CDR3 DNA: TGCAGCGTTGAAGATCTTAGGAAGTCCAGGGGTTATGGCTACACCTTC. Full variable domain (rest looked up from reference TRBV29-1 and TRBJ1-2): SAVISQKPSRDICQRGTSLTIQCQVDSQVTMMFWYRQQPGQSLTLIATANQGSEATYESGFVIDKFPISRPNLTFSTLTVSNMSPEDSSIYLCSVEDLRKSRGYGYTFGSGTRLTVV.

The V and J genes are TRBV7-9 and TRBJ2-7; 8 positions match TRBD1. Per germline, CDR1 SEHNR and CDR2 FQNEAQ (reference sequence). The CDR3 runs 19 residues. The V segment lost 1 base and the J segment 0 bases; nucleotides outside the gene matches: 14. CDR3 loop: CASSLVRVWGQVSSYEQYF. The CDR3 region has the DNA TGTGCCAGCAGCTTAGTAAGGGTTTGGGGACAGGTCTCCTCCTACGAGCAGTACTTC.

This clone was seen only once. A junction boundary mismatches the germline segment, possibly from a read error. V gene TRBV15 combines with J gene TRBJ2-4; the D gene is possibly TRBD1 (5 bases). The length of the CDR3 is 15 residues. Germline values: CDR1 LNHNV, CDR2 YYDKDF (reference sequence). The CDR3 protein is CATSIQRGSPNSQYF. As DNA, the CDR3 is TGTGCCACCAGCATTCAAAGGGGATCCCCGAACAGTCAGTACTTC.

The chain carries TRBV6-6 and TRBJ1-2; D uncertain. The germline gives CDR1 MNHNY, CDR2 SVGAGI (reference sequence). The V end lost 1 base, the J end lost 8 bases, and 14 bases lay between the germline ends. This CDR3 region has 14 residues. The CDR3 sequence: CASSYFDIAKGYTF. The CDR3 region has the DNA TGTGCCAGCAGTTACTTCGACATCGCAAAGGGCTACACCTTC.

The chain employs TRBV18 and TRBJ1-5; D perhaps matches TRBD1 (5 bases). The V and J ends lost 6 bases and 4 bases respectively, with 16 bases between them. The germline CDR1 and CDR2 sequences are KGHSH and LQKENI. The CDR3 length is 15 residues. CDR3 coding DNA: TGTGCCAGCTCGCAGGGTCCCTTGATTAATCAGCCCCAGCATTTT. It translates to CASSQGPLINQPQHF.

J is TRBJ1-1 and V is TRBV10-3; no definite D call. The V gene lost 3 bases and the J gene lost 3 bases, with 5 bases spanning the gap. This CDR3 has 12 residues. The germline V gene has CDR1 ENHRY and CDR2 SYGVKD. This chain's CDR3 is CAISDRYTEAFF. The CDR3 DNA follows: TGTGCCATCAGTGACAGGTACACTGAAGCTTTCTTT.

This chain joins TRBV15 and TRBJ2-7, with D tentatively TRBD2 (6 bases). From germline, CDR1 is LNHNV and CDR2 YYDKDF (reference sequence). The CDR3 has 16 residues. V was clipped by 0 bases and J by 0 bases, with 12 bases between them. CDR3 residues: CATSRELATLSYEQYF. CDR3 coding DNA: TGTGCCACCAGCAGAGAACTAGCAACCCTCTCCTACGAGCAGTACTTC.

This clone has more than one count but fewer than ten. V gene TRBV6-1 combines with J gene TRBJ1-5; D unclear. The CDR3 runs 11 residues. V lost 5 bases, J lost 9 bases, and 8 bases lay in between. Germline CDR1 reads MNHNS; CDR2 reads SASEGT. The CDR3 DNA reads TGTGCCAGCAGTTTGCCAGGGCCCCAGCATTTT. Its translation is CASSLPGPQHF.

The chain combines TRBV4-2 with TRBJ2-7; maybe TRBD1 (6 bases). The CDR3 is made up of 12 amino acids. Germline CDR1 is LGHNA and CDR2 is YNFKEQ. The ends were cut back, 1 base at V and 6 bases at J, with 7 bases in the middle. The CDR3 sequence is CASSQGTAEQYF. The CDR3 DNA is TGTGCCAGCAGCCAAGGGACAGCCGAGCAGTACTTC.

This clone has a single count. The CDR3 region is CASSEEGAYEQYF. CDR3 nucleotide sequence: TGTGCCAGCAGCGAAGAAGGGGCCTACGAGCAGTACTTC. The chain is built from TRBV9 and TRBJ2-7; D may be TRBD1 (5 bases). V was pared by 3 bases and J by 2 bases, with 9 bases between. CDR3 size: 13 residues. Germline V gene data show CDR1 as SGDLS and CDR2 as YYNGEE.

The V and J genes are TRBV4-1 and TRBJ2-5; the D gene is possibly TRBD1 (5 bases). CDR3 length equals 15 residues. Germline CDR1 is MGHRA and CDR2 is YSYEKL. Trimming pared 1 base from V and 4 bases from J, leaving 13 bases between. The CDR3 here is CASSQGGLVVETQYF. CDR3 sequence (DNA): TGCGCCAGCAGCCAAGGGGGCCTAGTCGTAGAGACCCAGTACTTC.

The J gene is TRBJ1-2, the V gene TRBV6-4, with 8 positions matching TRBD1. This CDR3 region has 14 residues. The V gene's germline CDR1 is MRHNA and CDR2 SNTAGT. V was clipped by 5 bases and J by 4 bases; unmatched bases: 6. CDR3 DNA: TGTGCCAGCAGTCCCGGGACAGGCCTCTATGGCTACACCTTC. It yields the protein CASSPGTGLYGYTF.